The following is a T cell receptor (beta chain) sequence with its context. This clonotype was seen ten or more times. Its antigen remains undetermined. There are no base qualities to consult, and no much larger clone falls within one base. V and J are truncated by 0 bases and 1 base respectively, leaving an intervening sequence of 11 bases. As encoded in the germline V gene, CDR1 is KGHDR while CDR2 is SFDVKD. The CDR3, from cysteine to phenylalanine, totals 16 residues. Kept here is only the CDR3 DNA, which spans 48 bases and is read in frame from base 1. This entry comes from a study of breast tumors, draining lymph nodes, adjacent tissues (dated by TCRdb to the mid-2010s). For context, the study as a whole: Breast cancer patients provided tumor, adjacent nontumor tissue and axillary lymph nodes, and the study compared the TCR beta repertoires across these three sources. In human breast cancer, the study set out to assess how tumor, surrounding tissue and draining lymph node repertoires relate to one another and whether T cells might be exchanged between them.

Lymph node samples came from the axillary draining lymph nodes of breast cancer patients. Study-wide conclusions, independent of this receptor: Tumor and nontumor tissue repertoires were significantly more similar in luminal-like than in basal-like breast cancer. T-cell repertoire diversity in tumors was found to be lower than in lymph nodes but higher than in nontumor tissue, and preferential V and J gene usage was observed. The data were considered consistent with the idea that most tumor T cells come from the lymph node and then expand in tumor tissue. The study presented the conclusion that tumor T cells originate in lymph nodes as consistent with a hypothesis, not as something directly demonstrated.

The data were produced on an Illumina HiSeq 2000. Multiplex PCR amplification was used to generate the TCR beta chain libraries. The amplified TCR beta chain products were analyzed by high-throughput sequencing. In TCRdb, the public reads were trimmed at Q25 with fastp and aligned with MiXCR, with productive beta chains retained. Every entry covers one CDR3 protein and lists the most common genes and DNA from its rows. In this sample the table shows 200,000 to 250,000 distinct CDR3 sequences, around 35% of which occur a single time. The ten largest clones capture 3% to 4% of the sample. Specimen: axillary lymph node tissue. This TCR was recovered from a female donor with breast cancer. Some clones in this sample may be carry-over from other donors' samples. The rearranged chain carries TRBV24-1 and TRBJ2-5; the D element might be TRBD1 or TRBD2, as each aligns at 6 bases. The CDR3 in this case is CATSDLGRGLQETQYF. Read as DNA, the sequence is TGTGCCACCAGTGATTTGGGACGGGGGCTCCAAGAGACCCAGTACTTC.